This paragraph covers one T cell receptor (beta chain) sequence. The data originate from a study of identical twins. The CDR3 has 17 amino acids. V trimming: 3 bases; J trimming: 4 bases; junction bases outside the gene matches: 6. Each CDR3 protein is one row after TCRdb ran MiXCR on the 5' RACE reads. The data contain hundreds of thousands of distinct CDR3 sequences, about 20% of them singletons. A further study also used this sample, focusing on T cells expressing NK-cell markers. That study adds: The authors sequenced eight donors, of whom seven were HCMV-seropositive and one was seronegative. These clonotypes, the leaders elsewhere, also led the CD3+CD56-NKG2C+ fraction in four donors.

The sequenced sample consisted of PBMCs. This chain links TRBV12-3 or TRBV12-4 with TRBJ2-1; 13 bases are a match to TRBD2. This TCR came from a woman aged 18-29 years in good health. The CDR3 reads CASSLGTSGTLYNEQFF. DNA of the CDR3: TGTGCCAGCAGTTTGGGGACTAGCGGGACACTTTACAATGAGCAGTTCTTC.